The 17 T cell receptor beta chains reported below all come from one sample, sequenced in a study of T cells in narcolepsy. Produced via immunoSEQ multiplex PCR; TCRdb's table is partial and in-frame only. The sample lists tens of thousands of clones, roughly 80% seen once, with 1.1% in the top ten. The source material was CD45RA- memory CD4+ T cells from PBMCs. All receptors come from a human donor with narcolepsy.

This clone has a single count. The chain joins TRBV7-2 to TRBJ1-1; tentatively, D is TRBD1 (5 bases). Germline loops: CDR1 SGHTA, CDR2 FQGNSA. This CDR3 spans 15 amino acids. V lost 1 base and J 1 base, leaving 10 bases between the germline ends. The CDR3 DNA follows: TGTGCCAGCAGCTTAGTCGGTACAGGGAACACTGAAGCTTTCTTT. This encodes CASSLVGTGNTEAFF.

The chain links TRBV6-4 to TRBJ2-2; TRBD1 aligns across 10 bases. Germline CDR1 is MRHNA and CDR2 is SNTAGT. The CDR3 is made up of 18 amino acids. Germline trimming cut 2 bases from V and 3 bases from J; bases unmatched to any gene: 9. CDR3 DNA: TGTGCCAGCAGTGACCTAGACAGGGGGCAAAAATACACCGGGGAGCTGTTTTTT. Its translation: CASSDLDRGQKYTGELFF.

This chain uses TRBV9 with TRBJ1-1; TRBD1 matches 8 bases. With 4 bases clipped from V and 6 bases from J, the junction kept 8 bases outside the gene matches. Germline loops: CDR1 SGDLS, CDR2 YYNGEE. The CDR3 runs to 14 residues. Written as DNA, the CDR3 is TGTGCCAGCAGCCCCAGGGGGCAAGTCGCTGAAGCTTTCTTT. As protein: CASSPRGQVAEAFF. Full variable domain (remainder filled in from reference TRBV9 and TRBJ1-1): DSGVTQTPKHLITATGQRVTLRCSPRSGDLSVYWYQQSLDQGLQFLIQYYNGEERAKGNILERFSAQQFPDLHSELNLSSLELGDSALYFCASSPRGQVAEAFFGQGTRLTVV.

The V gene is TRBV29-1, the J gene TRBJ2-7; a weak D match, TRBD1 (5 bases). The V gene's germline CDR1 is SQVTM and CDR2 ANQGSEA. This CDR3 comprises 12 residues. The V gene lost 6 bases and the J gene lost 1 base, with 10 bases spanning the gap. In DNA, the CDR3 is TGCAGCGTCAGGACACAATCCTACGAGCAGTACTTC. Its translation is CSVRTQSYEQYF.

The rearrangement joins TRBV14 to TRBJ1-5; tentative D call: TRBD1 (6 bases). The CDR3 consists of 13 residues. Germline V CDR1 and CDR2: SGHDN, FVKESK. V lost 4 bases, J lost 6 bases, and 10 bases lay in between. The CDR3, as DNA: TGTGCCAGCAGCCTCGGGGGGGCTCAGCCCCAGCATTTT. Amino acids: CASSLGGAQPQHF.

The rearrangement links TRBV23-1 to TRBJ2-2; TRBD2 aligns across 8 bases. Being an ORF, TRBV23-1 has a function that is uncertain. This CDR3 is built from 16 residues. J gave up 0 bases and V 4 bases, and 4 bases lay outside the gene matches. CDR3 DNA: TGCGCCAGCAGTCCGGCGGGGGGACCGAACACCGGGGAGCTGTTTTTT. It yields the protein CASSPAGGPNTGELFF.

This clone was seen once. The chain recombines TRBV7-9 with TRBJ2-3; possible D gene TRBD1, 6 bases. V was pared by 5 bases and J by 6 bases, with 18 bases between. Looked up from germline, CDR1 is SEHNR and CDR2 is FQNEAQ (reference sequence). The CDR3 is 15 amino acids. CDR3 amino acids: CASSPSIRGLDTQYF. The CDR3 coding sequence is TGTGCCAGCAGCCCCTCGATCAGGGGCTTGGATACGCAGTATTTT.

The chain carries TRBV14 and TRBJ2-1; the D call may be TRBD1 or TRBD2 (5 bases each). The germline CDR1 and CDR2 sequences are SGHDN and FVKESK. The length of the CDR3 is 13 residues. Trimming removed 0 bases from V and 9 bases from J, with 9 bases in between. CDR3 bases: TGTGCCAGCAGCCAAGACGTTGGGGGTGAGCAGTTCTTC. It specifies CASSQDVGGEQFF.

The chain is built from TRBV30 and TRBJ1-2; no clear D. Germline CDR1 GTSNPN, CDR2 SVGIG (reference sequence). The V and J ends lost 6 bases and 0 bases respectively, with 11 bases between them. The CDR3 sequence is 13 residues long. In DNA, the CDR3 is TGTGCCTGTTCGACCGAAGCTAACTATGGCTACACCTTC. As protein: CACSTEANYGYTF.

About this clone: One end of the junction is discordant with germline, which a read error may explain. V usage is TRBV6-4 and J usage is TRBJ1-5; D is unclear. The V gene's germline CDR1 is MRHNA and CDR2 SNTAGT. CDR3 length: 14 amino acids. The CDR3 here is CASSLNPSDQPQHF. The CDR3 nucleotides read TGTGCCAGCAGTTTGAATCCTAGCGATCAGCCCCAGCATTTT.

The J gene is TRBJ2-7, the V gene TRBV6-6, with D possibly being TRBD2 (5 bases). Trimming shortened V by 8 bases and J by 6 bases, and 14 bases separated the two germline ends. Germline-derived CDR1 and CDR2 are MNHNY and SVGAGI (reference sequence). The CDR3 loop spans 12 amino acids. The CDR3 loop reads CASSTSGFEQYF. The CDR3 DNA reads TGTGCCAGCTCGACATCGGGGTTCGAGCAGTACTTC.

This clone showed up just once. The chain couples TRBV30 to TRBJ2-3; no clear D. CDR1 and CDR2 from the germline V gene are GTSNPN and SVGIG (reference sequence). This CDR3 contains 11 residues. Between the trimmed V and J ends, which lost 5 bases and 1 base, there was a span of 4 bases. The CDR3 DNA follows: TGTGCCTGGGCACGCACAGATACGCAGTATTTT. The encoded protein is CAWARTDTQYF.

A single count supports this clone. The V gene is TRBV18, the J gene TRBJ2-5; the D gene is possibly TRBD2 (6 bases). V lost 2 bases, J lost 4 bases, and 11 bases lay in between. The CDR3 totals 14 residues. Germline CDR1 reads KGHSH; CDR2 reads LQKENI. The CDR3 DNA reads as TGTGCCAGCTCACCAAGGAGGGGTGGAGAGACCCAGTACTTC. Its translation: CASSPRRGGETQYF.

The chain has TRBV28 and TRBJ1-5, with D unclear. The CDR3 extends over 15 amino acids. Germline V CDR1 and CDR2: MDHEN, SYDVKM. Trimming took off 3 bases at V and 5 bases at J, with 14 bases between the two ends. The DNA for the CDR3 is TGTGCCAGCAGTTTCCCCCCGGGCCTCTATCAGCCCCAGCATTTT. This codes for CASSFPPGLYQPQHF.

As to this clone: Other DNA variants within this sample encode the same CDR3. This chain joins TRBV7-9 and TRBJ1-1; no firm D call. The CDR3 covers 12 residues. Germline V lookup: CDR1 SEHNR, CDR2 FQNEAQ (reference sequence). V was cut by 5 bases and J by 0 bases, with 4 bases left in between. The CDR3 coding sequence is TGTGCCAGCAGCCTTATGAACACTGAAGCTTTCTTT. Its protein is CASSLMNTEAFF.

The genes are TRBV10-1 and TRBJ2-7; TRBD1 or TRBD2 may be the D gene (5 bases each). V shed 8 bases and J shed 0 bases, with 11 bases lying between them. CDR3 length equals 13 residues. The germline V gene encodes CDR1 WNHNN and CDR2 SYGVQD (reference sequence). The CDR3, as DNA: TGCGCCAGCCGCCTGGGGACCTCCTACGAGCAGTACTTC. It specifies CASRLGTSYEQYF.

V usage is TRBV13 and J usage is TRBJ2-3; a possible D gene is TRBD1 (5 bases). The CDR3 spans 16 residues. Trimming left V 1 base short and J 2 bases short, with 13 bases between. In germline, CDR1 is PRHDT, CDR2 FYEKMQ (reference sequence). In DNA, the CDR3 is TGTGCCAGCAGCTTAGATTTCAGGGCCTCCACAGATACGCAGTATTTT. Its protein product is CASSLDFRASTDTQYF. The full variable domain, with the rest looked up from reference TRBV13 and TRBJ2-3, is AAGVIQSPRHLIKEKRETATLKCYPIPRHDTVYWYQQGPGQDPQFLISFYEKMQSDKGSIPDRFSAQQFSDYHSELNMSSLELGDSALYFCASSLDFRASTDTQYFGPGTRLTVL.